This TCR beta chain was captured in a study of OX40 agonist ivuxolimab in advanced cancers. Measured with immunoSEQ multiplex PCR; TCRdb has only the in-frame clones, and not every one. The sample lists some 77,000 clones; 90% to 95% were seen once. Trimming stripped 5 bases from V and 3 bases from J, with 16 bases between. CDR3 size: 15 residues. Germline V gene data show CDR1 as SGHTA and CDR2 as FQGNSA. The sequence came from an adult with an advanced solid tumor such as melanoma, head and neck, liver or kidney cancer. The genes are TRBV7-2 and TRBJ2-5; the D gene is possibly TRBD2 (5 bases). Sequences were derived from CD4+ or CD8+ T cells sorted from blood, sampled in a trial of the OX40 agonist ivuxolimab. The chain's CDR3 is CASSTPAGKKETQYF. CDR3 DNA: TGTGCCAGCAGCACACCCGCGGGTAAAAAAGAGACCCAGTACTTC.